This TCR beta chain is drawn from a study of graft-versus-host responses after intestinal transplantation. Broader study findings: Researchers found GvH clones in recipient marrow, and some showed up first in ileum or blood.

Repertoires were generated with immunoSEQ multiplex PCR, while TCRdb's copy carries only in-frame clones and drops some. The table lists tens of thousands of clones, roughly 91% of them singletons. Concerning this clone itself: The antigen is undetermined.

The sample here was PBMCs, taken about 800 days after a first intestinal transplant, on the day of a second. The sequence derives from a human patient who received an intestinal transplant, so some T cells may come from the graft donor.

The CDR3 protein is CASRLAGAGEQFF. CDR3 sequence (DNA): TGTGCCAGCCGCCTAGCGGGAGCGGGTGAGCAGTTCTTC. This chain links TRBV6-1 with TRBJ2-1, with 10 bases matching TRBD2. Germline CDR1 MNHNS, CDR2 SASEGT. The CDR3 is 13 residues long. Trimming took 8 bases from V and 9 from J; bases not matched to a gene: 7.